The clone carrying this T cell receptor beta chain has more than one count but fewer than ten. No antigen is known for it. TCRdb re-called the 5' RACE reads with MiXCR, one entry per CDR3 protein. The top ten clones hold 3.5% to 5% of a sample with more than 150,000 distinct CDR3 sequences, 18% of them seen once. CDR3 length: 13 residues. The V gene's germline CDR1 is ENHRY and CDR2 SYGVKD. Trimming left V 6 bases short and J 3 bases short, with 9 bases between. The data were taken from a study of T-cell memory formation after mild COVID-19. Whole-study findings and limits: There was no confirmation that second-wave clones peaking on day 37 were SARS-CoV-2 specific.

This clonotype originated in a man aged 18-30 years who had mild COVID-19 (a few samples of this study predate the infection). Cell type and time point are not known. V is TRBV10-3 and J is TRBJ1-3; TRBD1 is a possible D gene (5 bases). Sequencing was done on a sample of PBMCs or a T cell subset sorted from them (not recorded which). DNA of the CDR3: TGTGCCATCAGAATGACAGATGGAAACACCATATATTTT. Translated, it gives CAIRMTDGNTIYF.